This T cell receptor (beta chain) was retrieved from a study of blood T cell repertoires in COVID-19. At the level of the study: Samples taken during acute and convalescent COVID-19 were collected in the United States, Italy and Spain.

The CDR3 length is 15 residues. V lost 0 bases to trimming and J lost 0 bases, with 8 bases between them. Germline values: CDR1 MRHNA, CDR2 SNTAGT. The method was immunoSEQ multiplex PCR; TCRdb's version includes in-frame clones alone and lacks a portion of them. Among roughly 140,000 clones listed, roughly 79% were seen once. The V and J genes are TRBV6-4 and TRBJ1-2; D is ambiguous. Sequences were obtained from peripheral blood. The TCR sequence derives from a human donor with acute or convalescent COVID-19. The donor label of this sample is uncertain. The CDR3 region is CASSDSSGANYGYTF. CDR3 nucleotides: TGTGCCAGCAGTGACTCGTCCGGGGCTAACTATGGCTACACCTTC.